This is a list of T cell receptor beta chains from one sample in a study of T-cell memory formation after mild COVID-19. A single record per CDR3 protein comes from TCRdb applying MiXCR to the 5' RACE reads. The table records roughly 130,000 distinct CDR3 sequences, approximately 5.9% of them present only once. Sequenced: PBMCs or a T cell subset sorted from them (not recorded which). Receptors originate from an adult woman who had mild COVID-19 (a few samples of this study predate the infection). Cell type and time point are not known. The CDR3 runs from the conserved cysteine through the conserved F or W. The D gene is left open where the match is weak. The size of a clone is reported for some rows only, either as once, few or many, or as a class for expanded clones.

v_call	clone_size	j_call	d_call	cdr3_nt	cdr3_aa
TRBV20-1	few	TRBJ2-7	TRBD2	TGCAGTGCTAGAGAGAGCCCGGGACTAGCGGGGTTTGAGCAGTACTTC	CSARESPGLAGFEQYF
TRBV4-3	NA	TRBJ2-2	TRBD1	TGCGCCAGCAGAGACAGGGGGCCGGGGGACACCGGGGAGCTGTTTTTT	CASRDRGPGDTGELFF
TRBV29-1	NA	TRBJ2-5	TRBD1	TGCAGCGTCCGGACAGGGGTTGAAACCCAGTACTTC	CSVRTGVETQYF
TRBV12-3/TRBV12-4	few	TRBJ1-3	NA	TGTGCCAGCAGTTTAACTGGGACCCTAGTCACCATATATTTT	CASSLTGTLVTIYF
TRBV7-2	few	TRBJ1-6	TRBD1	TGTGCCAGCAGCTTAGGGGACAGGCCAGATTCACCCCTCCACTTT	CASSLGDRPDSPLHF
TRBV7-8	few	TRBJ2-3	NA	TGTGCCAGCAGCTTCGGGGTACTCCGGGATACGCAGTATTTT	CASSFGVLRDTQYF
TRBV5-4	many	TRBJ2-1	NA	TGTGCCAGCAGCAGCGAGGGGTGTCCCTACAATGAGCAGTTCTTC	CASSSEGCPYNEQFF
TRBV3-1	NA	TRBJ1-2	NA	TGTGCCAGCAGCCCCTCTCCCGTCTCGGCGGTATATGGCTACACCTTC	CASSPSPVSAVYGYTF
TRBV5-1	NA	TRBJ2-7	TRBD1	TGCGCCAGCAGAACAGGGGACGTCTCCTACGAGCAGTACTTC	CASRTGDVSYEQYF
TRBV7-2	many	TRBJ2-3	TRBD1	TGTGCCAGCAGCTTATCCGGGACAGGGACAGATACGCAGTATTTT	CASSLSGTGTDTQYF
TRBV29-1	many	TRBJ2-1	TRBD2	TGCAGCGGACTTAGCGGGAGTGGTGGGAATGAGCAGTTCTTC	CSGLSGSGGNEQFF
TRBV7-9	many	TRBJ2-7	NA	TGTGCCAGCAGCACAACGGGGGCCTACGAGCAGTACTTC	CASSTTGAYEQYF
TRBV10-3	few	TRBJ2-7	TRBD1	TGTGCCATCAGCGAGGACAGGGTAGGGTCCGAGCAGTACTTC	CAISEDRVGSEQYF
TRBV19	NA	TRBJ2-7	NA	TGTGCCAGTAGTACAGGGACCTACGAGCAGTACTTC	CASSTGTYEQYF